This T cell receptor beta chain came from a study of identical twins listed by TCRdb under 2016. Turning to the overall study: To test whether fetal clonotypes persist, the study used deep sequencing on TCR alpha and beta repertoires from monozygotic twins, unrelated adults of various ages, and cord blood. To rule out contamination, replicate twin experiments were performed at different times with different library preparation protocols. On the study overall, not on this receptor specifically: Out-of-frame TCR alpha sharing in monozygotic twins was systematically underestimated by recombination models, whereas sharing between unrelated individuals was in agreement with the recombination models. In beta out-of-frame sequences, excess twin sharing was weaker, because having fewer shared sequences lowered the signal-to-noise ratio. Because the same donors could not be followed over many years, the conclusions relied on cross-sectional statistical analysis. Invariant T cells such as MAIT and iNKT could partly confound zero-insertion analyses, though diverse VJ usage argued against this for most clonotypes. Compared with coincidental sharing between unrelated individuals, out-of-frame TCR alpha sequences shared between twins showed an excess of sequences with low generation probability. Abundant cord blood beta clonotypes carried fewer insertions; young adult naive repertoires showed a weaker similar trend, while memory repertoires showed none.

Concerning this clonotype: Its antigen has not been determined. Base qualities are not provided; no much larger clone lies one nucleotide away.

Library preparation was by 5' RACE. The sequencer was an Illumina HiSeq 2000. Template switching added a universal primer binding site, and the final cDNA carried a unique molecular identifier that allowed TCR cDNA molecules to be counted accurately. Specific primers in the conserved constant-segment region were used to synthesize first-strand cDNA for the TCR alpha and beta chains. To control for contamination, every cDNA library was double barcoded, receiving both a SMART-Mk sample barcode and Illumina barcodes. Two successive PCR steps introduced TruSeq adapter sequences along with Illumina sample barcodes. The Illumina HiSeq platform was used with custom primers to sequence TCR alpha and beta cDNA libraries. The original pipeline was this. Raw reads were processed with MiGEC to extract unique molecular identifiers, and MiXCR was used to determine CDR3 positions. Recombination models were inferred per individual with the repgenHMM and IGoR tools using an EM algorithm. The analysis of shared clonotypes was done with the tcR package in R, with sharing normalized by the product of cloneset sizes. Out-of-frame nonproductive sequences were analyzed to study raw recombination free of thymic and clonal selection effects. TCRdb reran the public reads through fastp at Q25 and MiXCR, keeping productive beta chains. All rows with the same CDR3 protein become a single entry with the most common DNA and genes. These V and J calls originate from TCRdb's pipeline instead of the authors' own analysis. This sample lists about 200,000 distinct CDR3 sequences; 15% to 20% were detected once. The biggest ten clones account for around two fifths of the sample.

Every donor in the study was a healthy Caucasian. Three pairs of female monozygotic twins, all aged about 18 to 29 years, made up the twin cohort. Positive isolation kits from Invitrogen were used to isolate CD4+ and CD8+ T cell populations. In the germline V gene (reference sequence), CDR1 corresponds to GTSNPN and CDR2 to SVGIG. The germline ends are 21 bases apart after V is trimmed by 5 bases and J by 10 bases. The CDR3 starts with the cysteine, ends with the phenylalanine, and has 14 residues. The DNA shown is the 42-base CDR3, in frame from base 1. This same sample was also part of a study on T cells expressing NK-cell markers. From that second study: In sorted CD3+CD56+NKG2C+, CD3+CD56+NKG2C- and CD3+CD56-NKG2C+ T-cell subsets from several donors, TCR beta-chain repertoires were profiled. Among the eight sequenced donors, only one was HCMV-seronegative, while the other seven were HCMV-seropositive. To restrict sorting to alphabetaTCR-expressing T cells, an anti-gammadeltaTCR antibody was added in several experiments. For more than 5 donors, the dominant CD3+CD56+NKG2C+ clonotypes were among the top 10 CD8+ clonotypes and accounted for 1.0-7.0% of CD8+ T cells. Those dominant clonotypes were again the most abundant among CD3+CD56-NKG2C+ cells in a handful of donors, at roughly 25-65%. Whether the expanded NKG2C-expressing T cell clones were specific for HCMV antigens remained unclear. The study sequenced eight donors, all healthy volunteers chosen at random: three men and five women. To determine HCMV serostatus, a commercial ELISA kit was used to detect HCMV-specific IgG in serum. MIGEC handled demultiplexing of the reads and grouping by UMI, while MiTCR was used to assemble and quantify clonotypes. To exclude erroneous sequences, only TCR cDNA sequences supported by at least two reads were retained. The tcR package was used for downstream repertoire analysis, and clonotypes were matched across fractions by CDR3 nucleotide sequence plus V segment. VDJmatch was used to annotate antigen specificity against VDJdb, with one amino acid substitution in CDR3 permitted.

The rearranged segments are TRBV30 and TRBJ2-1; no confident D gene assignment can be made. Sequencing was done on a sample of CD8+ T cells sorted from blood. The sequence was collected from a woman under 30 in good health. The DNA sequence is TGTGCCTGGGGTAAGGAATGGACGGCCCTAGAGCAGTTCTTC. Translated, this is CAWGKEWTALEQFF.